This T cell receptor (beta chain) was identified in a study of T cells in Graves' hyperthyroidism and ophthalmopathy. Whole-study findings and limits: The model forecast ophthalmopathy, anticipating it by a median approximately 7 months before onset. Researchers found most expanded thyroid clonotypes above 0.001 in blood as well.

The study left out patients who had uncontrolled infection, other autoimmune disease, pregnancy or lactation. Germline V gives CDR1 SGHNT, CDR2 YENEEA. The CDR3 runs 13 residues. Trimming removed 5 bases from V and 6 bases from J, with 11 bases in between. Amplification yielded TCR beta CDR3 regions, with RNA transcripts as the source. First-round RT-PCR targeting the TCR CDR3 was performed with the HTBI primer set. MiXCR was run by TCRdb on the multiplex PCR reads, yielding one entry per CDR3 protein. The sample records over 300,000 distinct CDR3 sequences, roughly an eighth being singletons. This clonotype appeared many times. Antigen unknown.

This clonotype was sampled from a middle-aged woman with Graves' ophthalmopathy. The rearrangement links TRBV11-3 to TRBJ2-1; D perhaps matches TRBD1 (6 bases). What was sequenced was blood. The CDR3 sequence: CASSPDRSNEQFF. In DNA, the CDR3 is TGTGCCAGCAGCCCTGACAGGAGCAATGAGCAGTTCTTC.